The clone carrying this T cell receptor beta chain was seen at least ten times. The CDR3 spans 16 residues. Trimming at V came to 0 bases and at J to 7 bases, leaving 8 bases not matched to a gene. The germline V gene encodes CDR1 SGHNT and CDR2 YYREEE (reference sequence). How the authors handled the data: Reference gene primer amplification gave estimated nucleated cell counts. The protocol was immunoSEQ multiplex PCR, while the TCRdb copy is restricted to in-frame clones and leaves out a portion. The DNA gave D and trimming, while V, J and clone size come from that table. The table has 150,000 or so clones, 84% seen once. The entry originates in a study of blood T cell repertoires in COVID-19. Across the whole study: COVID-19 samples collected from the United States, Italy and Spain covered acute and convalescent phases. T cells, B-cell-depleted T cells, or PBMCs provided the cDNA or gDNA that served as material.

This TCR was sampled from a man aged 18 to 35 with active or convalescent COVID-19. The source material was peripheral blood. J is TRBJ2-2 and V is TRBV5-4; TRBD1 matches 8 bases. The CDR3 nucleotides read TGTGCCAGCAGCTTGGCAAATTACAGGGGGGTCGGGGAGCTGTTTTTT. Its protein is CASSLANYRGVGELFF.